Listed below are T cell receptor beta chains from one sample, sequenced in a study of blood T cell repertoires in COVID-19. TCRdb keeps only in-frame clones here, not all; method: immunoSEQ multiplex PCR. The sample lists roughly 70,000 clones, roughly 87% occurring once. Specimen: peripheral blood. These receptors all stem from a man aged 45-65 years with COVID-19, enrolled during active disease. Both conserved end residues are part of each CDR3. Fields, in order: clone size, D gene, J gene, V gene, CDR3 DNA, CDR3 protein. D genes are given only for firm matches. Some rows mark clone size as missing; the rest say once, few, many or name a class of expanded clone.

. TRBD1 TRBJ2-7 TRBV24-1 TGTGCCACCAGTGATCTGACAGGGTACGAGCAGTACTTC CATSDLTGYEQYF
. . TRBJ2-6 TRBV7-9 TGTGCCATTATCTCTGGGGCCAACGTCCTGACTTTC CAIISGANVLTF
. . TRBJ2-5 TRBV11-1 TGTGCCAGCAGCGAGTACCAAGAGACCCAGTACTTC CASSEYQETQYF
. . TRBJ2-7 TRBV11-3 TGTGCCAGCAGCCTTAGCGGAAGCTCCTACGAGCAGTACTTC CASSLSGSSYEQYF
. . TRBJ2-7 TRBV19 TGTGCCAGTAGTCCAGGATGGGGGCGCGACGAGCAGTACTTC CASSPGWGRDEQYF
. . TRBJ1-6 TRBV5-6 TGTGCCAGCAGCTTGCGGCGTCGGGAAAATTCACCCCTCCACTTT CASSLRRRENSPLHF
. . TRBJ1-2 TRBV7-9 TGTGCCAGCAGCTTAGGAGGTCAGGGATCCTATGGCTACACCTTC CASSLGGQGSYGYTF
once . TRBJ2-1 TRBV10-2 TGCGCCAGCAGTCCCGACAAGTCGATTAATGAGCAGTTCTTC CASSPDKSINEQFF
. TRBD1 TRBJ1-1 TRBV18 TGTGCCAGCTCCCCCTCGGGGACAGTGGGAAACACTGAAGCTTTCTTT CASSPSGTVGNTEAFF
. . TRBJ1-2 TRBV7-9 TGTGCCAGCAGCCATCGTCAAGAAACTCATAGAAGTAAAGGCTACACCTTC CASSHRQETHRSKGYTF
. TRBD1 TRBJ1-2 TRBV7-2 TGTGCCAGCAGCTTGGGACAGGGAAACTATGGCTACACCTTC CASSLGQGNYGYTF
. . TRBJ2-1 TRBV5-1 TGCGCCAGCAGCTTGGGTCTACCGTACAATGAGCAGTTCTTC CASSLGLPYNEQFF
. TRBD1 TRBJ2-2 TRBV7-2 TGTGCCAGCAGCTTAGACGGGACAGGGGCCGGGGAGCTGTTTTTT CASSLDGTGAGELFF
. . TRBJ1-2 TRBV3-1/TRBV3-2 TGTGCCAGCAGCCAAGGAATACAGGTCCCCTATGGCTACACCTTC CASSQGIQVPYGYTF
. . TRBJ1-2 TRBV14 TGTGCCAGCAGCCAAGATAACGCCCGGGGCTATGGCTACACCTTC CASSQDNARGYGYTF
. . TRBJ2-2 TRBV24-1 TGTGCCACCAGTGATTCGGGACAGAACACCGGGGAGCTGTTTTTT CATSDSGQNTGELFF
. . TRBJ2-1 TRBV7-3 TGTGCCAGCAGCTTAACGTCTCCGGGTACCTCACGAGAGCAGTTCTTC CASSLTSPGTSREQFF
. TRBD2 TRBJ2-1 TRBV6-4 TGTGCCAGCAGTGATGGGACTAGCGGCAATGAGCAGTTCTTC CASSDGTSGNEQFF
. TRBD2 TRBJ2-5 TRBV9 TGTGCCAGCAGCGCCGGGACTAGCTACCGAGAGACCCAGTACTTC CASSAGTSYRETQYF
. TRBD2 TRBJ2-5 TRBV6-1 TGTGCCAGCAGAGAAGCGGGAGGGGCCCAGTACTTC CASREAGGAQYF
. . TRBJ2-7 TRBV15 TGTGCCACCAGCAGAGGACAGGACACCTACGAGCAGTACTTC CATSRGQDTYEQYF
. TRBD1 TRBJ1-2 TRBV28 TGTGCCAGCAGTGCGGGACAGACCTTGGGCTACACCTTC CASSAGQTLGYTF
. TRBD1 TRBJ2-1 TRBV7-9 TGTGCCAGCAGCCGACAGGGGGGCCTCAATGAGCAGTTCTTC CASSRQGGLNEQFF
. . TRBJ1-1 TRBV21-1 TGTGCCAGCAGATGGGGCGCCAGCACTGAAGCTTTCTTT CASRWGASTEAFF
. . TRBJ2-7 TRBV5-4 TGTGCCAGCAGCCGTGGGTGGCTAGCGCCGACCTACGAGCAGTACTTC CASSRGWLAPTYEQYF
. TRBD1 TRBJ1-5 TRBV5-5 TGTGCCAGCAGCCCGGGACAGGAATATCAGCCCCAGCATTTT CASSPGQEYQPQHF
. . TRBJ2-3 TRBV4-1 TGCGCCAGCAGCCAAGAACTAGTTAGCGCAGATACGCAGTATTTT CASSQELVSADTQYF
. . TRBJ2-7 TRBV4-1 TGCGCCAGCAGCCGCCAGCTTACAGGGTCCTACGAGCAGTACTTC CASSRQLTGSYEQYF
. TRBD1 TRBJ2-7 TRBV28 TGTGCAGGGGGCTCCTCCTACGAGCAGTACTTC CAGGSSYEQYF
. . TRBJ2-2 TRBV7-9 TGTGCCAGCAGCTTCCTTGGAGGGACCGGGGAGCTGTTTTTT CASSFLGGTGELFF
. . TRBJ2-5 TRBV7-9 TGTGCCAGCAGGCCCGTTGGGCTAGCGAACCAAGAGACCCAGTACTTC CASRPVGLANQETQYF
once TRBD1 TRBJ1-5 TRBV18 TGTGCCAGCTCACCCCGCGCGGGACAGGGTGTTCCCCAGCATTTT CASSPRAGQGVPQHF
. TRBD2 TRBJ2-5 TRBV28 TGTGCCAGCAGTTTATCCCAAGCGGGAGGTAGGGAGACCCAGTACTTC CASSLSQAGGRETQYF
. TRBD1 TRBJ2-2 TRBV6-1 TGTGCCAGCAGTGAAGGGACAGGCGTCACCGGGGAGCTGTTTTTT CASSEGTGVTGELFF
. . TRBJ1-1 TRBV5-5 TGTGCCAGCAGCTTGATCCAGAACACTGAAGCTTTCTTT CASSLIQNTEAFF
. TRBD2 TRBJ2-7 TRBV7-9 TGTGCCAGCAGACAGACTAGCGGGAGCGACGAGCAGTACTTC CASRQTSGSDEQYF
few . TRBJ2-1 TRBV6-4 TGTGCCAGCAGTCCGACTAGTACGAGTGAGCAGTTCTTC CASSPTSTSEQFF
. . TRBJ2-7 TRBV21-1 TGTGCCAGCAGCAAAGCGCTGGGGAGCGGGAGAGACTACGAGCAGTACTTC CASSKALGSGRDYEQYF
. . TRBJ1-4 TRBV7-9 TGTGCCAGCAGCACCAGTACCGCATCGCGGGAAAAACTGTTTTTT CASSTSTASREKLFF
. . TRBJ2-4 TRBV18 TGTGCCAGCTCACCATCGTATGCAGGGGTAGGAGAAAACATTCAGTACTTC CASSPSYAGVGENIQYF
. . TRBJ1-3 TRBV24-1 TGTGCCACCAGTGATTCCCGACGGGGGGACAACACCATATATTTT CATSDSRRGDNTIYF
. TRBD1 TRBJ1-3 TRBV5-4 TGTGCCAGCAGCCCCTACGGACAGGCGACTGGAAACACCATATATTTT CASSPYGQATGNTIYF
. TRBD1 TRBJ1-1 TRBV5-4 TGTGCCAGCAGCTGGGACAGGGCCAACACTGAAGCTTTCTTT CASSWDRANTEAFF
. TRBD1 TRBJ2-7 TRBV18 TGTGCCAGCTCACCAACAGACAGGGTTTACGAGCAGTACTTC CASSPTDRVYEQYF
once . TRBJ2-2 TRBV15 TGTGCCACCAGCCCGGACTTCGACACCGGGGAGCTGTTTTTT CATSPDFDTGELFF
. TRBD2 TRBJ2-2 TRBV4-2 TGTGCCAGCAGCCAGTTCAACCTAGCGGGAGTAACTAACACCGGGGAGCTGTTTTTT CASSQFNLAGVTNTGELFF
few TRBD1 TRBJ1-1 TRBV19 TGTGCCAGTAGTCTAGACCGGGACAGGGTTTCTAGGGCTTTCTTT CASSLDRDRVSRAFF
. TRBD1 TRBJ2-5 TRBV5-6 TGTGCCAGCCGACAGGGGGGAGGAGAGACCCAGTACTTC CASRQGGGETQYF
once . TRBJ1-1 TRBV30 TGTGCCTGGAGCCCTCTTCGGGCTGAAGCTTTCTTT CAWSPLRAEAFF
. TRBD1 TRBJ1-4 TRBV7-2 TGTGCCAGCAGCTTAGGGGGACAGGCGAATGAAAAACTGTTTTTT CASSLGGQANEKLFF
. TRBD2 TRBJ2-3 TRBV6-7 TGTGCCAGCAGGTCTGGGAAGCGGGGAATATATGGAGATACGCAGTATTTT CASRSGKRGIYGDTQYF
. . TRBJ1-6 TRBV7-9 TGTGCCAGCAGCAAAAACGGGAGGGGATCACCCCTCCACTTT CASSKNGRGSPLHF
. TRBD1 TRBJ2-7 TRBV27 TGTGCCAGCAGTTTCCAACCGGGACAGGGCATTACCTACGAGCAGTACTTC CASSFQPGQGITYEQYF
. . TRBJ2-1 TRBV29-1 TGCAGCGTTAGGAACTCGGGGGCCTACAATGAGCAGTTCTTC CSVRNSGAYNEQFF
. TRBD1 TRBJ2-5 TRBV5-4 TGTGCCAGCGGTCCGGGACAGGGGATTCAGACCCAGTACTTC CASGPGQGIQTQYF
. TRBD2 TRBJ2-7 TRBV7-7 TGTGCCAGCAGCTTAGGGGGGGAGGGCTACGAGCAGTACTTC CASSLGGEGYEQYF